This TCR beta chain was observed in a study of beta chain features in type 1 diabetes (dated by TCRdb to about 2018). Turning to the overall study: Mean age, gender distribution, total cell number and subset yield did not differ between patients and healthy donors. Regulatory and stem cell-like memory subsets were obtained from only 8 patients and about 8 healthy donors, while naive and central memory subsets were obtained from all 30 or so donors. The study compared the TCRB repertoires of sorted circulating CD4+ T cell subsets in recently diagnosed type 1 diabetes patients with those in matched healthy donors. A total of over 90,000,000 sorted cells were examined across all samples, and a strong correlation was observed between cell number per subset and RNA yield. What the work shows at the level of the full study, not this receptor alone: Shorter templates might have been favored by PCR, but patient and control samples were amplified and corrected together, so both groups would have been affected equally by any skew. A moderate but significant shortening of TCRB CDR3 length was observed in type 1 diabetes patients in all four CD4+ subsets. Because small numbers of individuals were included in the HLA sub-analyses, any influence of HLA type on TCRB rearrangement was left unresolved. The naive, central memory and regulatory TCRB repertoires appeared to resemble one another more closely among patients than among healthy donors. Patients with type 1 diabetes made fewer insertions and deleted more nucleotides at VDJ recombination sites, implying thymic rearrangement abnormalities. Sequencing cDNA rather than genomic DNA could over-represent highly expressing activated cells, although activation and CD3 levels did not differ between groups.

All of the isolated RNA was reverse transcribed with the High Capacity cDNA Reverse Transcription Kit, so expressed TCRB transcripts were sequenced. Deep immunoSEQ sequencing was performed on naive, central memory and regulatory T cell samples, with an average of around 3.5 million total reads per sample. Sorted cells were lysed in RLT buffer and RNA was extracted with DNase-treated RNeasy Micro or Mini kits, depending on cell number. To prevent cross-contamination, each cell subset was processed individually, whereas patient and healthy donor samples were processed jointly. Using the immunoSEQ multiplex PCR, TCRB sequences were amplified from cDNA into 87-bp fragments spanning the CDR3 region. Sequencing of the amplicons was performed on the Illumina HiSeq platform. Under the source paper's analysis protocol: PCR bias was corrected computationally using synthetic template baselines, and reads within Hamming distance 2 were collapsed, with unmergeable singletons discarded. Reads were aligned to IMGT to assign V, D and J genes, CDR3 length, and insertions or deletions at six rearrangement sites. Clonotype counts were normalized to sorted cell number within each subset before computing true diversity and Gini coefficients with the tcR R package. Repertoire sharing was quantified using the overlap coefficient calculated on TCRB nucleotide sequences. Entries here come from immuneACCESS through TCRdb and include only in-frame sequences with V and J called. Some clones fail to appear in such tables; in the studies checked, an unresolved V gene covers under half of the shortfall, and the cause of the remainder is unknown. V and J calls and clone size are given by that table; D and trimming were obtained from the DNA. The sample data list over 300,000 clones, and roughly 8% of these were observed just once. Around 0.44% of the sample is taken by the ten largest.

As for this clone: The antigen it binds to is not known. Base qualities are missing; no much larger clone stands one base away.

From each donor, a single peripheral blood sample of approximately 120 mL on average was drawn into heparinised tubes. Naive, central memory, regulatory and stem cell-like memory CD4+ T cells were sorted on a BD FACSAria II using a panel including CD45RO, CCR7, CD25, CD127, CD95 and CD27. All sorted populations exceeded 95% purity. PBMCs were isolated immediately by Lymphoprep density gradient centrifugation and stained directly without culture. Samples were stained and sorted in pairs, with one healthy donor and one patient per experiment, so that batch effects were minimized. From its cysteine to its phenylalanine, the CDR3 spans 14 amino acids. CDR3 DNA only is kept here, 42 bases in frame from base 1. Taken from the germline V gene (reference sequence), the CDR1 and CDR2 loops are MNHNY and SVGAGI.

The sequence came from a woman in her late teens or twenties in good health. The chain was built from TRBV6-6 and TRBJ2-1; no D gene call is confident. What was sequenced was central memory CD4+ T cells from blood. The CDR3 reads CATTFSSWYNEQFF. The nucleotide sequence is TGTGCTACCACGTTCAGCAGCTGGTACAATGAGCAGTTCTTC.